Below, 2 T cell receptor beta chains from the same sample are listed, as sequenced in a study of CD8 T cells in ankylosing spondylitis. TCRdb re-analysed the 5' RACE reads in MiXCR, keeping a single row per CDR3 protein. Of 150,000 to 200,000 distinct CDR3 sequences in the sample, about an eighth were seen once. Sequencing used blood, either unsorted or a sorted T cell fraction (not recorded which). The receptor source for this set is a female donor with ankylosing spondylitis or in good health (not recorded which).

This clonotype was counted many times. V is TRBV5-1 and J is TRBJ2-1, with 11 bases that match TRBD2. The CDR3 is made up of 17 amino acids. Germline V CDR1 and CDR2: SGHRS, YFSETQ. The ends lost 3 bases at V and 3 bases at J; junction bases unmatched: 8. This CDR3 reads CASSSGLAASGYNEQFF. CDR3 in DNA: TGCGCCAGCAGCTCGGGACTAGCGGCATCAGGCTACAATGAGCAGTTCTTC.

This clonotype has at least ten counts. V gene TRBV5-1 combines with J gene TRBJ1-4; D unresolved. The V gene's germline CDR1 is SGHRS and CDR2 YFSETQ. The CDR3 spans 14 residues. The ends were cut back, 1 base at V and 0 bases at J, with 4 bases in the middle. The CDR3 here is CASSLTSTNEKLFF. Written as DNA, the CDR3 is TGCGCCAGCAGCTTGACGTCAACTAATGAAAAACTGTTTTTT.